This TCR beta chain stems from a study of Graves' ophthalmopathy and Graves' hyperthyroidism. The CDR3 spans 14 residues. The V end was cut by 5 bases, the J end by 4 bases, with 14 bases between. Germline V gene lookup returns CDR1 SEHNR and CDR2 FQNEAQ (reference sequence). This clonotype was observed a handful of times. From RNA, the CDR3 regions of TCR beta chains were amplified and sequenced. First-round RT-PCR with HTBI primers preceded a second-round multiplex PCR. From the multiplex PCR reads, TCRdb called clonotypes with MiXCR, one entry per CDR3 protein. In the table there are 650,000 to 900,000 distinct CDR3 sequences, around 40% of which are singletons.

The chain is built from TRBV7-9 and TRBJ1-2; D is uncertain. The source of this sequence is an adult man with Graves' ophthalmopathy. The material sequenced was peripheral blood. CDR3 protein: CASSPWGGRYGYTF. The CDR3, as DNA: TGTGCCAGCAGCCCCTGGGGAGGACGCTATGGCTACACCTTC.